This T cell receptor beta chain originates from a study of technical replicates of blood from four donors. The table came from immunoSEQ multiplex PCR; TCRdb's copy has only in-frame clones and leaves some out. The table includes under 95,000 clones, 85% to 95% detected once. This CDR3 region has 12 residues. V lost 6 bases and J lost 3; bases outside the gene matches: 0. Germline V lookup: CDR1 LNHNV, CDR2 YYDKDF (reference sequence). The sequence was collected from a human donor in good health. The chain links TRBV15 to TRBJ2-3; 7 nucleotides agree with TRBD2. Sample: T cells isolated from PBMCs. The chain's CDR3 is CATRGGTDTQYF. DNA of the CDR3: TGTGCCACCAGGGGGGGGACAGATACGCAGTATTTT.